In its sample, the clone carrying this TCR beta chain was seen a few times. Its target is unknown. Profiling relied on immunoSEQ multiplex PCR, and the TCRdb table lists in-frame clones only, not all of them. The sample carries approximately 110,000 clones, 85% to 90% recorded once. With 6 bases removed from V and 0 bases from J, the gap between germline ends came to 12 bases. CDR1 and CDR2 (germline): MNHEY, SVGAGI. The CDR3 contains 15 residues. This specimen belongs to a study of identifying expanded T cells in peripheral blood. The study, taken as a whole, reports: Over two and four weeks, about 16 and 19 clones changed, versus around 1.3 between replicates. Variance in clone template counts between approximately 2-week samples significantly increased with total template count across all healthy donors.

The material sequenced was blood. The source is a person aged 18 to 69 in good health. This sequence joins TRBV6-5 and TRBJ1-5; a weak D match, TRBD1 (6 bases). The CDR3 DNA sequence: TGTGCCAGCAGCCCAAAGGGGGATAGCAATCAGCCCCAGCATTTT. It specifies CASSPKGDSNQPQHF.